These 4 T cell receptor beta chains share one sample of origin, sequenced in a study of shared clonotypes between healthy human individuals. Naive CD8 populations comprised CD45RO-negative cells positively selected for CCR7, excluding terminally differentiated effector memory CD45RA+ cells. Sequenced by immunoSEQ multiplex PCR; TCRdb stores in-frame clones only, minus some. Among 600,000 or so clones listed, 95% were seen once. Specimen: naive CD8+ T cells sorted from blood. The receptors were gathered from a woman younger than 45 in good health.

This chain joins TRBV27 and TRBJ1-1; 8 bases line up with TRBD1. Germline V gives CDR1 MNHEY, CDR2 SMNVEV (reference sequence). The CDR3 contains 15 residues. Trimming took 7 bases from V and 1 from J; bases not matched to a gene: 8. The CDR3 loop reads CASNSVGTGNTEAFF. The CDR3, as DNA: TGTGCCAGCAACTCCGTCGGGACAGGGAACACTGAAGCTTTCTTT.

The rearrangement links TRBV5-4 to TRBJ1-1, with 7 positions matching TRBD1. In germline, CDR1 is SGHNT, CDR2 YYREEE (reference sequence). There are 14 residues in the CDR3. V was clipped by 4 bases and J by 4 bases; unmatched bases: 7. The CDR3 here is CASSPGTAGTEAFF. As DNA, the CDR3 is TGTGCCAGCAGCCCAGGGACAGCCGGCACTGAAGCTTTCTTT.

CDR3 in DNA: TGTGCCAGCAGTTTAAATGGGCGCGGCTATGGCTACACCTTC. Translated, it gives CASSLNGRGYGYTF. The rearrangement links TRBV27 to TRBJ1-2, with unresolved D. V lost 2 bases, J lost 4 bases, and 11 bases lay in between. CDR3 length equals 14 residues. CDR1 and CDR2 from the germline V gene are MNHEY and SMNVEV (reference sequence).

The gene calls are TRBV5-6 and TRBJ2-3; 7 nucleotides align to TRBD2. The CDR3 is made up of 16 amino acids. Germline V gene lookup returns CDR1 SGHDT and CDR2 YYEEEE. The trim removed 0 bases at V and 3 bases at J, leaving 7 bases unmatched. The CDR3 region is CASSLGAGVVTDTQYF. The CDR3 DNA reads as TGTGCCAGCAGCTTGGGGGCGGGAGTGGTAACAGATACGCAGTATTTT. The full variable domain, its missing parts supplied by reference TRBV5-6 and TRBJ2-3, is DAGVTQSPTHLIKTRGQQVTLRCSPKSGHDTVSWYQQALGQGPQFIFQYYEEEERQRGNFPDRFSGHQFPNYSSELNVNALLLGDSALYLCASSLGAGVVTDTQYFGPGTRLTVL.